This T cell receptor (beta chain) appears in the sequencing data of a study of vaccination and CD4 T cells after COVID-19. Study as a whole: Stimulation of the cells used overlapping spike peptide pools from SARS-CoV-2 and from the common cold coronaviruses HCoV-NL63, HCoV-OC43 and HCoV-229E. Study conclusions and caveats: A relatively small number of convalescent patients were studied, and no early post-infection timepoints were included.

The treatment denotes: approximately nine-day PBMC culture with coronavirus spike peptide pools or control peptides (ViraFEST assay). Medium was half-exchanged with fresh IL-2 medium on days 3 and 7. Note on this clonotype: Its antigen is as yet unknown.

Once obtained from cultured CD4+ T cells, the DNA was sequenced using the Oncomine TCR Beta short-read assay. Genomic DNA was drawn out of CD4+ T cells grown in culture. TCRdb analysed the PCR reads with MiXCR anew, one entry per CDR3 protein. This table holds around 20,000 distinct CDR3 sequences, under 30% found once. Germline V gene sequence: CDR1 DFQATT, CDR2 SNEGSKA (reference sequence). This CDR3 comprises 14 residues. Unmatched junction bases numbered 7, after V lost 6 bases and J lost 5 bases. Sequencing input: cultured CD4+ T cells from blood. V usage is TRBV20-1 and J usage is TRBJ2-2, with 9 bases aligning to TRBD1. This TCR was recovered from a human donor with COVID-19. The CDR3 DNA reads TGCAGTGCCAAATCGGGACAGGGTACCGGGGAGCTGTTTTTT. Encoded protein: CSAKSGQGTGELFF.